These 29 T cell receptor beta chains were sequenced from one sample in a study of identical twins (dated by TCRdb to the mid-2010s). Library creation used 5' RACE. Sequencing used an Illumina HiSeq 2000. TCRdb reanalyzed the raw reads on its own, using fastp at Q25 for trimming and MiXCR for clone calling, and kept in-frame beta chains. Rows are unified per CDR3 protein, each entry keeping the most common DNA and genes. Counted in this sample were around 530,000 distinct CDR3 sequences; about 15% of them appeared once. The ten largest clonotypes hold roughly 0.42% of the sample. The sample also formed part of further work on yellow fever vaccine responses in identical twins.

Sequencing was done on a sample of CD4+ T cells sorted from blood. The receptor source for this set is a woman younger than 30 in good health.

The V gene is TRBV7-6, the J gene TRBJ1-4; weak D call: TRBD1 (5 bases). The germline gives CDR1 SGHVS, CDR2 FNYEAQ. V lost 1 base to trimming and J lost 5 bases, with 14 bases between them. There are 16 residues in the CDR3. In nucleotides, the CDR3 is TGTGCCAGCAGCTTAGGCCCAATGGGGGTAAATGAAAAACTGTTTTTT. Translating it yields CASSLGPMGVNEKLFF.

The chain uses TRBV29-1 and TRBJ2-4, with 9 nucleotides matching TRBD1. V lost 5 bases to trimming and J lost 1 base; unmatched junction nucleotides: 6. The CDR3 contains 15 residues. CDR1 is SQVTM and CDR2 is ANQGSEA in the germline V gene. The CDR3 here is CSVSNRGLAKNIQYF. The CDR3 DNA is TGCAGCGTTAGTAACAGGGGGCTGGCCAAAAACATTCAGTACTTC.

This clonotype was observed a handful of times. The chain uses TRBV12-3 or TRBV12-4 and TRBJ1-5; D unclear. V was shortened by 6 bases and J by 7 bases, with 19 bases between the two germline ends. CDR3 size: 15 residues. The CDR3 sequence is CASSLERGSLQPQHF. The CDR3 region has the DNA TGTGCCAGCAGCCTAGAGAGAGGGAGTTTACAGCCCCAGCATTTT.

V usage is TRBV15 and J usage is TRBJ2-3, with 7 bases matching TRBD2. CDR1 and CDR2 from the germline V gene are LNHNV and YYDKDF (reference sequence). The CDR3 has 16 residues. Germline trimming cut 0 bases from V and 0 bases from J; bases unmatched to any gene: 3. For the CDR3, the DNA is TGTGCCACCAGCAGAGACCTAGCGGTCAGCACAGATACGCAGTATTTT. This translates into CATSRDLAVSTDTQYF.

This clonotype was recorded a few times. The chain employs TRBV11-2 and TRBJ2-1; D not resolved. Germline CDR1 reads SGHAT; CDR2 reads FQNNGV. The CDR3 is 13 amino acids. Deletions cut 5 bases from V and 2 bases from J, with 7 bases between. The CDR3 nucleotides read TGTGCCAGCAGCGACGGAACCTACAATGAGCAGTTCTTC. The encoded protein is CASSDGTYNEQFF.

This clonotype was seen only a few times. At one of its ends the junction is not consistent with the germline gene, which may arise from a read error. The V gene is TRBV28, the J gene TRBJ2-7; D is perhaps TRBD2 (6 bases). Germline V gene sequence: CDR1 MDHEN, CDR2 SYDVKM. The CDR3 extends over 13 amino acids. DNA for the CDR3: TGTGCCAGCAGTTTAGGGGACGGGGCGGGGAAAAACTTC. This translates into CASSLGDGAGKNF.

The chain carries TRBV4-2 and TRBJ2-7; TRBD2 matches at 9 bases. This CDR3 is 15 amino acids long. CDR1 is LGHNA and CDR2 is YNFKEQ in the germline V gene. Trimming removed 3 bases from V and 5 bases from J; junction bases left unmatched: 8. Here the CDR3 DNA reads TGTGCCAGCAGCCAGGTTGGGACTAGCCCCCACGAGCAGTACTTC. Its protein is CASSQVGTSPHEQYF.

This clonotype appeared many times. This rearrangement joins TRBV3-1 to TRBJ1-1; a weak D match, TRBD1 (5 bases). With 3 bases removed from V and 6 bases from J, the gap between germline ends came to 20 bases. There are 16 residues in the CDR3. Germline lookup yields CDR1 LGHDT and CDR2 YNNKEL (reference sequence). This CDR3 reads CASSHADGHGRSEAFF. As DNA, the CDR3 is TGTGCCAGCAGCCACGCCGATGGACATGGGCGGTCTGAAGCTTTCTTT.

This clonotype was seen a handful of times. The CDR3 nucleotides read TGCGCCAGCAGCTCAGGTGGGGTCCTAGCGGGAGGACACGAGCAGTACTTC. Amino acids: CASSSGGVLAGGHEQYF. This rearrangement joins TRBV5-1 to TRBJ2-7; 11 nucleotides match TRBD2. The CDR3 extends over 17 amino acids. Germline V gene data show CDR1 as SGHRS and CDR2 as YFSETQ. The V and J ends lost 3 bases and 5 bases, in that order; junction bases with no gene match: 13.

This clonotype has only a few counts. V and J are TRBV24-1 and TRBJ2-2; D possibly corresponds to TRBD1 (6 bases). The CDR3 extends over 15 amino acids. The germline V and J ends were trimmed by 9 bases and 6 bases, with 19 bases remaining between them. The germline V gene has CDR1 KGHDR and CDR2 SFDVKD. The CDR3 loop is CATSNRVPESGELFF. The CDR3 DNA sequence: TGTGCCACCTCAAACAGGGTGCCAGAATCCGGGGAGCTGTTTTTT.

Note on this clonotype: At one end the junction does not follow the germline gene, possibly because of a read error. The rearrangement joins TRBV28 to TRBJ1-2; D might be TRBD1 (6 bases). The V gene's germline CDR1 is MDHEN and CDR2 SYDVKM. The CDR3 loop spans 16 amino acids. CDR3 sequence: CASRPGEITRPGGYIF. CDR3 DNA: TGTGCCAGCAGACCGGGAGAAATAACCCGCCCTGGGGGCTACATCTTC.

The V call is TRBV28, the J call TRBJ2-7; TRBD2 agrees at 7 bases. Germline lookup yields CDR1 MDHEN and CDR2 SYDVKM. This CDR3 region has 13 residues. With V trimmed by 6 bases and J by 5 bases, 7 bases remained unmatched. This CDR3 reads CASRGRLADEQYF. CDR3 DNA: TGTGCCAGCAGGGGTAGACTAGCTGACGAGCAGTACTTC.

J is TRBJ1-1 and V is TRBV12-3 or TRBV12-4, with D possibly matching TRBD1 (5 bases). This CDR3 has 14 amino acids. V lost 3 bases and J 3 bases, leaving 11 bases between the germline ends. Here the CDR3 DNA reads TGTGCCAGCAGTTTTAGGGGCTGGGACACTGAAGCTTTCTTT. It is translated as CASSFRGWDTEAFF.

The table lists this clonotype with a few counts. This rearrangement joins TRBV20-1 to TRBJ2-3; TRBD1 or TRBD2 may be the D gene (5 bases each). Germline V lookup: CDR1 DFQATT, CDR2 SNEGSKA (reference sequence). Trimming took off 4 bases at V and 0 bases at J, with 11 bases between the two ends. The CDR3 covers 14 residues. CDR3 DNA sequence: TGCAGTGCTATATTGGGGGTGAGCACAGATACGCAGTATTTT. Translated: CSAILGVSTDTQYF.

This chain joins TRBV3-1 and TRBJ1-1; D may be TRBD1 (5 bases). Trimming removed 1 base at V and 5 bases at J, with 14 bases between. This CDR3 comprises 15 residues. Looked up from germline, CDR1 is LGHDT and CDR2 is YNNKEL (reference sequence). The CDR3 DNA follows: TGTGCCAGCAGCCAAGGGTATGCAGGGCATACTGAAGCTTTCTTT. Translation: CASSQGYAGHTEAFF.

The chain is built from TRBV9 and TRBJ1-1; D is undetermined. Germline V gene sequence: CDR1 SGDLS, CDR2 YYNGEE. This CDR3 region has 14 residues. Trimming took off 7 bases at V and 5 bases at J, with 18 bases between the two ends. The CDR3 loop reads CASGRTPGPTEAFF. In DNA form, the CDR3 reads TGTGCCAGCGGTCGTACCCCAGGTCCGACTGAAGCTTTCTTT. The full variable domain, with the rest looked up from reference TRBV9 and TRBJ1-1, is DSGVTQTPKHLITATGQRVTLRCSPRSGDLSVYWYQQSLDQGLQFLIQYYNGEERAKGNILERFSAQQFPDLHSELNLSSLELGDSALYFCASGRTPGPTEAFFGQGTRLTVV.

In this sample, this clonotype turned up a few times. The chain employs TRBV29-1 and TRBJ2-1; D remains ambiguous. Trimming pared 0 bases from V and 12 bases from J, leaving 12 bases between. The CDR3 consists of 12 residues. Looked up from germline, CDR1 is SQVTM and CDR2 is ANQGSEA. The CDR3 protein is CSVEDATPGQFF. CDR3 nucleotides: TGCAGCGTTGAAGACGCCACCCCGGGGCAGTTCTTC.

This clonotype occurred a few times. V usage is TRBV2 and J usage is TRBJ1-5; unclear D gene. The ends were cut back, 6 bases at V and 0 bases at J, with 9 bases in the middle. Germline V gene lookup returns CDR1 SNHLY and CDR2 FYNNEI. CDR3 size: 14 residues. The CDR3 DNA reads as TGTGCCAGCAGGGCCGAATATAGCAATCAGCCCCAGCATTTT. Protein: CASRAEYSNQPQHF.

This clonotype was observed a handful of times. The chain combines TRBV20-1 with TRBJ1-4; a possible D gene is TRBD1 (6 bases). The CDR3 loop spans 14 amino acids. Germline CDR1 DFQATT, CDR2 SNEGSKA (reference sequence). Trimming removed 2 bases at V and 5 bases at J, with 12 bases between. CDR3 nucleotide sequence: TGCAGTGCTAGAAAAGGGACACGGAATGAAAAACTGTTTTTT. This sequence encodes CSARKGTRNEKLFF.

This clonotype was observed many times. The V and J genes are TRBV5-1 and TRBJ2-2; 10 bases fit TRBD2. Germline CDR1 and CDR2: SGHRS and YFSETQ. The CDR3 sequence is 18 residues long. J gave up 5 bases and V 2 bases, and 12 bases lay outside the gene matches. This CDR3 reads CASSFLELAGGRTGELFF. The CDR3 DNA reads TGCGCCAGCAGCTTCCTCGAATTAGCGGGAGGACGGACCGGGGAGCTGTTTTTT.

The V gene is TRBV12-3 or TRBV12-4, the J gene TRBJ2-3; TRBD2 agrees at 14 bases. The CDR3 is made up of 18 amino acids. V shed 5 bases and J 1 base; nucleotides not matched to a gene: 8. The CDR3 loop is CASSLGTSGRGGTDTQYF. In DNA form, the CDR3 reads TGTGCCAGCAGTCTCGGGACTAGCGGGAGAGGGGGCACAGATACGCAGTATTTT.

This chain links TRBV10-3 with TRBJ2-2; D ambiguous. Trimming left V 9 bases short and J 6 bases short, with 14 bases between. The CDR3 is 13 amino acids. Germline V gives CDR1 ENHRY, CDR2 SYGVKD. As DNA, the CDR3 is TGTGCCATTCGACCGGAGTCCCCCGGGGAGCTGTTTTTT. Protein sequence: CAIRPESPGELFF.

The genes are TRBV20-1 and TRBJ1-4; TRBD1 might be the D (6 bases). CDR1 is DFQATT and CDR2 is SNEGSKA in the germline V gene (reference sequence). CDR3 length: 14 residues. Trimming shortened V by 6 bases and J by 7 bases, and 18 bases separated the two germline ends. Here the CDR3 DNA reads TGCAGTGCAACCCGGGACATATTAGGTGAAAAACTGTTTTTT. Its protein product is CSATRDILGEKLFF.

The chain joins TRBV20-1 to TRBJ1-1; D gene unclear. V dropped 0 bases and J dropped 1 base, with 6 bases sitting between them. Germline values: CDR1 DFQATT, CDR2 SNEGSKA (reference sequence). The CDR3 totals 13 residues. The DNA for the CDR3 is TGCAGTGCTAGAGAGCTCAGGAACACTGAAGCTTTCTTT. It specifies CSARELRNTEAFF.

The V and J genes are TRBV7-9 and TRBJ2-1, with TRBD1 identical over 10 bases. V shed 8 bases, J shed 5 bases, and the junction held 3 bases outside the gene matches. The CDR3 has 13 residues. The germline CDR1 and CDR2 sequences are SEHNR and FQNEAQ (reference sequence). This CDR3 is CASGDRGDNEQFF. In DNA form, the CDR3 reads TGTGCCAGCGGGGACAGGGGTGACAATGAGCAGTTCTTC.

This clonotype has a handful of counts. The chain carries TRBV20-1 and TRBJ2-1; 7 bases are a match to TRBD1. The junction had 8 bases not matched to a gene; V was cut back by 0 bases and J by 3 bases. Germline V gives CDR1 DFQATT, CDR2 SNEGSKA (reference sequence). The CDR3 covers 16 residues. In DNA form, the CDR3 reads TGCAGTGCTAGAGAGACAGGGTTGGGGCGCTACAATGAGCAGTTCTTC. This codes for CSARETGLGRYNEQFF.

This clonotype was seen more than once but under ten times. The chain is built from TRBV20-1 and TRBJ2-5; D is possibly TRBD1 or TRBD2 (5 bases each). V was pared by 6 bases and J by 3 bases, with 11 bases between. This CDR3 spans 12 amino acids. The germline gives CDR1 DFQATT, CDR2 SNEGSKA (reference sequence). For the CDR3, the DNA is TGCAGTGCACGACGAGGGGAAGAGACCCAGTACTTC. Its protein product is CSARRGEETQYF.

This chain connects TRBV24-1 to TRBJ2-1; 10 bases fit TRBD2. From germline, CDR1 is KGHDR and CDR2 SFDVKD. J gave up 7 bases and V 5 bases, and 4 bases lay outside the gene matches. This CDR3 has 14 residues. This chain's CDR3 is CATSGASGRNEQFF. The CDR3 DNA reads TGTGCCACCAGTGGGGCTAGCGGGAGAAATGAGCAGTTCTTC.

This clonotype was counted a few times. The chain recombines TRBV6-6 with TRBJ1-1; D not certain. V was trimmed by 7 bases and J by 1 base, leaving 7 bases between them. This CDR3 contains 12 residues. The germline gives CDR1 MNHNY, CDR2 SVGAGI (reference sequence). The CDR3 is CASTDPNTEAFF. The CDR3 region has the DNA TGTGCCAGCACGGACCCGAACACTGAAGCTTTCTTT.